The 19 T cell receptor beta chains listed next were all sequenced from one sample in a study of control samples from healthy donors and cancer patients. The repertoire was sequenced with immunoSEQ multiplex PCR; TCRdb's copy has only in-frame clones and lacks some. In the table there are fewer than 200,000 clones, 93% of which are singletons. The sequenced sample was blood. Receptors originate from a woman aged 55-70 years in good health.

This chain connects TRBV7-3 to TRBJ2-5; D is ambiguous. The CDR3 runs to 12 residues. The germline V gene encodes CDR1 SGHTA and CDR2 FQGTGA. V was pared by 2 bases and J by 5 bases, with 6 bases between. The DNA for the CDR3 is TGTGCCAGCAGCTTAGGTCGGGAGACCCAGTACTTC. Translation gives CASSLGRETQYF. The full variable domain, rest sourced from reference TRBV7-3 and TRBJ2-5, is GAGVSQTPSNKVTEKGKYVELRCDPISGHTALYWYRQSLGQGPEFLIYFQGTGAADDSGLPNDRFFAVRPEGSVSTLKIQRTERGDSAVYLCASSLGRETQYFGPGTRLLVL.

As regards this clone: The CDR3 does not end in the conserved phenylalanine or tryptophan, so this is likely a read error. This sequence joins TRBV5-1 and TRBJ1-1; D is uncertain. Trimming left V 4 bases short and J 1 base short, with 8 bases between. Germline assignment: CDR1 SGHRS and CDR2 YFSETQ. The CDR3 covers 13 residues. The CDR3 sequence: CASSALTNTEAFL. The CDR3 nucleotides are TGCGCCAGCAGCGCGCTCACGAACACTGAAGCTTTCCTT.

This rearrangement joins TRBV4-1 to TRBJ2-2, with D maybe TRBD2 (7 bases). Trimming pared 1 base from V and 5 bases from J, leaving 23 bases between. Germline loops: CDR1 MGHRA, CDR2 YSYEKL. The CDR3 runs 19 residues. In nucleotides, the CDR3 is TGCGCCAGCAGCCAAGCCAGACTCCGGGGAGGGGGGAAGACCGGGGAGCTGTTTTTT. Its protein product is CASSQARLRGGGKTGELFF.

The chain carries TRBV19 and TRBJ1-2; 12 bases match TRBD1. V shed 5 bases, J shed 2 bases, and the junction held 3 bases outside the gene matches. The germline V gene has CDR1 LNHDA and CDR2 SQIVND (reference sequence). The CDR3 sequence is 15 residues long. In DNA, the CDR3 is TGTGCCAGTAGTCCCGGGACAGGGGGCAACTATGGCTACACCTTC. It translates to CASSPGTGGNYGYTF.

The chain uses TRBV4-1 and TRBJ1-2; D not resolved. This CDR3 spans 14 amino acids. V lost 1 base to trimming and J lost 4 bases, with 10 bases between them. The germline V gene has CDR1 MGHRA and CDR2 YSYEKL. This CDR3 is CASSQGFRLYGYTF. In DNA, the CDR3 is TGCGCCAGCAGCCAAGGGTTCAGACTCTATGGCTACACCTTC.

As concerns this clone: Germline and junction disagree at one end, which may indicate a read error. The chain couples TRBV6-2 or TRBV6-3 to TRBJ2-3; 11 bases fit TRBD2. Germline lookup yields CDR1 MNHEY and CDR2 SVGEGT. The CDR3 totals 16 residues. CDR3 nucleotides: TGTGCCGGCAGTACCAATAGCGGGGGGGTTGGAGATACGCAGTATTTT. Encoded protein: CAGSTNSGGVGDTQYF.

This rearrangement joins TRBV7-9 to TRBJ1-2, with D unclear. The germline V gene encodes CDR1 SEHNR and CDR2 FQNEAQ (reference sequence). The CDR3 loop spans 11 amino acids. Trimming cost V 1 base and J 10 bases, with 7 bases left between them. CDR3 in amino acids: CASSLVSDYTF. The CDR3 DNA reads as TGTGCCAGCAGCTTAGTGTCGGACTACACCTTC.

The V and J genes are TRBV2 and TRBJ1-4; 9 bases map to TRBD1. Looked up from germline, CDR1 is SNHLY and CDR2 is FYNNEI. The CDR3 has 13 amino acids. After removal of 7 bases from V and 8 bases from J, the junction contained 5 bases not matched to a gene. CDR3 loop: CASTGQGNEKLFF. For the CDR3, the DNA is TGTGCCAGCACAGGACAGGGGAACGAAAAACTGTTTTTT.

This clone came up a few times. The V and J genes are TRBV4-2 and TRBJ2-4; the D call may be TRBD1 or TRBD2 (5 bases each). Trimming pared 4 bases from V and 6 bases from J, leaving 19 bases between. Germline V gene data show CDR1 as LGHNA and CDR2 as YNFKEQ. The CDR3 has 16 amino acids. The CDR3 sequence: CASSPAGGTLLNIQYF. CDR3 bases: TGTGCCAGCAGCCCAGCTGGGGGTACCTTGCTAAACATTCAGTACTTC.

The chain is built from TRBV12-3 or TRBV12-4 and TRBJ1-5; 7 positions agree with TRBD1. V shed 6 bases and J 9 bases; nucleotides not matched to a gene: 5. This CDR3 is 12 amino acids long. CDR3 in amino acids: CASSLAGGPQHF. The CDR3 DNA sequence: TGTGCCAGCAGCTTGGCAGGGGGGCCCCAGCATTTT.

The chain employs TRBV2 and TRBJ1-5, with a weak D call TRBD1 (5 bases). Germline CDR1 reads SNHLY; CDR2 reads FYNNEI. The CDR3 covers 16 residues. The V end was cut by 6 bases, the J end by 3 bases, with 18 bases between. CDR3 in amino acids: CASSLREAGFNQPQHF. DNA for the CDR3: TGTGCCAGCAGCCTCAGGGAGGCGGGTTTCAATCAGCCCCAGCATTTT.

In the case of this clone: The junction departs from germline at one end; a sequencing error may be responsible. V usage is TRBV14 and J usage is TRBJ2-7; 7 bases fit TRBD2. Germline assignment: CDR1 SGHDN and CDR2 FVKESK. The CDR3 has 17 residues. The CDR3 sequence is CASSHNTGTGGSHEQYF. Here the CDR3 DNA reads TGTGCCAGCAGCCACAACACCGGGACGGGAGGCTCCCACGAGCAGTACTTC.

This clone was seen only once. This chain connects TRBV27 to TRBJ1-4; D gene unclear. The ends were cut back, 5 bases at V and 5 bases at J, with 21 bases in the middle. This CDR3 region has 17 residues. Germline V CDR1 and CDR2: MNHEY, SMNVEV (reference sequence). The CDR3 DNA follows: TGTGCCAGCAGTCCCAAATTTCGGGTATTAAACAATGAAAAACTGTTTTTT. It translates to CASSPKFRVLNNEKLFF.

The CDR3 sequence is CAITRETGETQYF. For the CDR3, the DNA is TGTGCCATCACCAGGGAAACCGGAGAGACCCAGTACTTC. This sequence joins TRBV10-3 and TRBJ2-5, with D perhaps TRBD1 (5 bases). V was clipped by 7 bases and J by 4 bases, with 13 bases between them. Germline V CDR1 and CDR2: ENHRY, SYGVKD. CDR3 length: 13 amino acids.

This chain links TRBV27 with TRBJ1-1, with TRBD1 as a possible D gene (5 bases). Germline V gene lookup returns CDR1 MNHEY and CDR2 SMNVEV (reference sequence). CDR3 length equals 18 residues. V was cut by 5 bases and J by 3 bases, with 25 bases left in between. CDR3 loop: CASSDTRWAGIGDTEAFF. CDR3 sequence (DNA): TGTGCCAGCAGTGATACGCGATGGGCAGGGATTGGGGACACTGAAGCTTTCTTT.

The gene calls are TRBV6-5 and TRBJ2-3; D possibly corresponds to TRBD2 (6 bases). Germline V gives CDR1 MNHEY, CDR2 SVGAGI. Deletions cut 2 bases from V and 2 bases from J, with 8 bases between. The CDR3 spans 14 residues. In DNA form, the CDR3 reads TGTGCCAGCAGTTACGGGCGGGACACAGATACGCAGTATTTT. Its translation is CASSYGRDTDTQYF.

This clone was observed a single time. The gene calls are TRBV6-5 and TRBJ2-1; D possibly corresponds to TRBD2 (6 bases). Germline-derived CDR1 and CDR2 are MNHEY and SVGAGI. Trimming removed 0 bases at V and 0 bases at J, with 9 bases between. This CDR3 has 16 residues. The CDR3 region has the DNA TGTGCCAGCAGTTACTCGGGGGGACGCTCCTACAATGAGCAGTTCTTC. It encodes CASSYSGGRSYNEQFF.

The chain is built from TRBV7-2 and TRBJ2-7; D unresolved. This CDR3 is 12 amino acids long. V was trimmed by 5 bases and J by 0 bases, leaving 5 bases between them. The germline CDR1 and CDR2 sequences are SGHTA and FQGNSA. The CDR3 nucleotides are TGTGCCAGCAGCCGAAGCTCCTACGAGCAGTACTTC. Translating it yields CASSRSSYEQYF. The full variable domain, in which reference TRBV7-2 and TRBJ2-7 provide the parts outside the CDR3, is GAGVSQSPSNKVTEKGKDVELRCDPISGHTALYWYRQSLGQGLEFLIYFQGNSAPDKSGLPSDRFSAERTGGSVSTLTIQRTQQEDSAVYLCASSRSSYEQYFGPGTRLTVT.

Only a few counts were recorded for this clone. The V and J genes are TRBV4-1 and TRBJ2-7; D is unclear. Trimming stripped 0 bases from V and 9 bases from J, with 15 bases between. The CDR3 loop spans 14 amino acids. Germline V gene sequence: CDR1 MGHRA, CDR2 YSYEKL. CDR3 nucleotide sequence: TGCGCCAGCAGCCAAGATGAAGCCTTTGGGATGCAGTACTTC. It encodes CASSQDEAFGMQYF.